This is a list of T cell receptor beta chains from one sample in a study of blood T cells in healthy people across ages. Using its own MiXCR run on the 5' RACE reads, TCRdb lists one record per CDR3 protein. Here the sample spans 1.5 million to 1.8 million distinct CDR3 sequences, approximately 42% being singletons. The sequenced sample consisted of blood. These receptors all come from a young woman in good health. CDR3s include the opening cysteine and the closing phenylalanine or tryptophan.

j_call v_call cdr3_aa
TRBJ1-2 TRBV7-9 CASSLGFSLGDYGYTF
TRBJ1-1 TRBV12-3/TRBV12-4 CASRGTGGTEAFF
TRBJ1-5 TRBV6-5 CASSLRRGLNSNQPQHF
TRBJ1-2 TRBV19 CASRPDRGPNYGYTF
TRBJ2-4 TRBV27 CASSSYREIAKNIQYF
. TRBV4-3 CASSQGTGGLYNEQYF
TRBJ2-2 TRBV24-1 CATSATSTGELFF
TRBJ2-7 TRBV24-1 CATSDLTGTDSYEQYF
TRBJ1-2 TRBV25-1 CASTRTGLTPAGYTF
TRBJ2-5 TRBV21-1 CASSKVPLSSDINEQYF
TRBJ1-4 TRBV6-5 CASSIGPTREKLFF
TRBJ2-3 TRBV20-1 CSARDPGTDTQYF
TRBJ2-3 TRBV29-1 CSVGRSIDTQYF
TRBJ2-3 TRBV24-1 CATSDSGLAGGDTQYF
TRBJ2-1 TRBV7-6 CASSPGSFSSYNEQFF
TRBJ1-2 TRBV29-1 CSVEDGQGYTF
TRBJ1-5 TRBV6-2/TRBV6-3 CASNPNGSNQPQHF
TRBJ2-5 TRBV27 CASSSPTGGEQYF
TRBJ2-1 TRBV14 CASSRGGLADLRDGHNEQFF
TRBJ1-1 TRBV5-5 CASSLAASTGGTEAFF
TRBJ1-5 TRBV20-1 CSARDGQGTRYSNQPQHF
TRBJ2-1 TRBV6-5 CASSYSIPSHNEQFF
. TRBV24-1 CATSGGSCEQYF
TRBJ1-5 TRBV20-1 CSARESGAGTNQPQHF
TRBJ1-1 TRBV29-1 CSVRQGADTEAFF
TRBJ2-7 TRBV11-2 CASSLITDEQYF
. TRBV20-1 CSASALTGTYNEQYF
TRBJ2-3 TRBV3-1 CASSQEHSYTDTQYF
TRBJ1-5 TRBV21-1 CASSKTGGYQPQHF
TRBJ2-2 TRBV11-2 CASSYPITGELFF
TRBJ2-1 TRBV27 CASRDSQHSYNEQFF
TRBJ2-1 TRBV10-2 CASSAVSNEQFF
TRBJ2-3 TRBV11-1 CVSSSGLAGGATDTQYF
TRBJ1-1 TRBV9 CASTGTGENTEAFF
TRBJ2-1 TRBV7-3 CASSSQGAYSYNEQFF
TRBJ2-7 TRBV29-1 CSVVGQSREQYF
TRBJ1-1 TRBV2 CASSSGLVLEAFF
TRBJ2-3 TRBV6-5 CASSYPKLGGLSTDTQYF
TRBJ2-2 TRBV11-2 CASRFQGASFTGELFF
TRBJ2-7 TRBV29-1 CSVPPWEQYF
TRBJ1-1 TRBV12-3/TRBV12-4 CASSLDNSHTEAFF
TRBJ2-1 TRBV7-2 CASSLLDLPFF
TRBJ2-1 TRBV12-3/TRBV12-4 CASSPTSASYNEQFF
. TRBV11-1 CASSLAPPTGWVYEQYF
TRBJ2-4 TRBV9 CASSGGGSDIQYF
TRBJ1-2 TRBV29-1 CSVTFGQGYGYTF
TRBJ2-1 TRBV6-1 CASSEEPLLWTEYNEQFF
TRBJ2-1 TRBV29-1 CSVRTGESYNEQFF
TRBJ1-5 TRBV12-3/TRBV12-4 CASSPRGTGNQPQHF
TRBJ1-5 TRBV21-1 CASTGEDRAGISNQPQHF
TRBJ2-7 TRBV20-1 CSAQTGGYEQYF
TRBJ1-2 TRBV29-1 CSVSTVTGANYGYTF